This TCR beta chain was found in a study of blood T cell repertoires in COVID-19 (dated by TCRdb to about 2020). With respect to the entire study: Samples covering the acute and convalescent phases of COVID-19 were provided by collaborators in the United States, Italy and Spain. The material from the prospective study consisted of cDNA or gDNA derived from T cells, B-cell-depleted T cells, or PBMCs. The dataset comprised deeply sampled blood TCRbeta repertoires from subjects exposed to, actively infected with, or recovered from COVID-19. The repertoires were made available in a free public database intended to serve as a resource for research on the immune response to SARS-CoV-2. The samples were drawn from two sources: the first 160 participants of the ongoing ImmuneRACE study, and fewer than 1,500 subjects contributed by 6 global collaborators. A de-identified subject ID, COVID-19 status, age in years and sex were almost always included in the sample metadata. Where available, HLA class I and class II types were taken from metadata supplied by the sample provider and were not determined by assay-based typing. Study-wide conclusions, independent of this receptor: The amount of clinical and demographic metadata varied by source and participant and was provided uncurated.

Enrolling through a virtual design, the prospective study's participants ranged in age from roughly 18 to 90 years and lived across approximately 25 United States geographic areas. In the prospective study, cohorts were assigned on the basis of participant-reported clinical history obtained from a screening survey and a study questionnaire. In the prospective study, mobile phlebotomists collected whole blood, serum and a nasopharyngeal or oropharyngeal swab from each participant. Over an approximately 2-month period, participants in the prospective study had the option of providing additional blood draws and questionnaires. Before DNA extraction, prospective study blood samples were shipped either frozen or at room temperature. The CDR3 measures 16 amino acids from cysteine to phenylalanine. This entry keeps only the CDR3 DNA: 48 bases, framed from base 1. V is trimmed back by 2 bases and J by 1 base, and the junction contains 6 bases that no gene match accounts for. From the germline V gene, CDR1 is SGHDT and CDR2 is YYEEEE.

In this sample, this clone turned up once. Which antigen it targets is not known. No base quality values were provided; no much bigger clone lies one nucleotide off. The immunoSEQ Assay, a bias-controlled multiplex PCR, was used to amplify TCRbeta CDR3 regions from genomic DNA. The source study handled its data this way. The number of nucleated cells in each sample was estimated by amplification of reference gene primers within the assay. To quantify the absolute abundance of each unique TCRbeta CDR3 rearrangement, sequence reads were collapsed and filtered. For each sample, productive Simpson clonality was calculated by taking the square root of Simpson's diversity index across productive rearrangements. Held by TCRdb, this immuneACCESS table contains in-frame sequences only and omits some clones. Under half of the omission traces to an unresolved V gene where checked; the cause of the rest is unknown. V, J and clone size reflect that table, while D and trimming were determined from the DNA. Recorded for this sample are 250,000 or so clones; roughly nine tenths of them occurred a single time. The biggest ten clones account for 1.2% of the sample.

Sample: PBMCs or T cells enriched from blood (not recorded which). Here the chain combines TRBV5-6 and TRBJ2-3, and 8 junctional nucleotides match TRBD2. The TCR comes from a human donor in a cohort exposed to, infected with or recovered from COVID-19 (not recorded which). The donor label of this sample is uncertain. The bases read TGTGCCAGCAGCTTCTTAGCGGGGTTAGGCACAGATACGCAGTATTTT. Its amino acids are CASSFLAGLGTDTQYF. With the rest looked up from the reference TRBV5-6 and TRBJ2-3 genes rather than sequenced, the full variable domain is DAGVTQSPTHLIKTRGQQVTLRCSPKSGHDTVSWYQQALGQGPQFIFQYYEEEERQRGNFPDRFSGHQFPNYSSELNVNALLLGDSALYLCASSFLAGLGTDTQYFGPGTRLTVL.